These T cell receptor beta chains were read from a single sample in a study of control samples from healthy donors and cancer patients. Assay used: immunoSEQ multiplex PCR; TCRdb lists only in-frame clones, some missing. Of roughly 120,000 clones listed, approximately 94% are singletons. The specimen was blood. The source of these receptors is a man aged 30 to 39 in good health. Both conserved end residues are part of each CDR3. D genes are given only for firm matches.

J,D,V,CDR3,DNA
TRBJ2-1,TRBD2,TRBV5-3,CARSSFIAGGVLTYNEQFF,TGTGCCAGAAGCTCCTTTATAGCGGGGGGCGTCCTTACCTACAATGAGCAGTTCTTC
TRBJ1-2,NA,TRBV2,CASSETDFNYGYTF,TGTGCCAGCAGTGAGACAGACTTCAACTATGGCTACACCTTC
TRBJ2-7,NA,TRBV2,CASSGPGLTYEQYF,TGTGCCAGCAGTGGTCCGGGATTGACCTACGAGCAGTACTTC
TRBJ2-5,TRBD2,TRBV4-3,CASSQDWGGLAGETQYF,TGCGCCAGCAGCCAAGATTGGGGGGGACTAGCAGGGGAGACCCAGTACTTC
TRBJ2-4,NA,TRBV6-5,CASSYTGTFGKNIQYF,TGTGCCAGCAGTTATACCGGGACCTTTGGCAAAAACATTCAGTACTTC
TRBJ1-1,NA,TRBV27,CASSLGGRTEAFF,TGTGCCAGCAGTTTGGGGGGGCGCACTGAAGCTTTCTTT
TRBJ2-3,NA,TRBV29-1,CSVEDRRFNTDTQYF,TGCAGCGTTGAAGATCGGCGATTCAACACAGATACGCAGTATTTT
TRBJ2-5,TRBD2,TRBV9,CASSPRRGRVETQYF,TGTGCCAGCAGCCCCAGACGGGGGAGGGTGGAGACCCAGTACTTC
TRBJ2-7,TRBD1,TRBV6-1,CASSEFRQGPEQYF,TGTGCCAGCAGTGAATTTAGACAGGGACCCGAGCAGTACTTC
TRBJ1-4,NA,TRBV15,CATSRDGGTPNEKLFF,TGTGCCACCAGCAGAGATGGCGGGACTCCTAATGAAAAACTGTTTTTT
TRBJ1-4,NA,TRBV4-1,CASSPGERVANEKLFF,TGCGCCAGCAGCCCAGGCGAGAGGGTCGCTAATGAAAAACTGTTTTTT
TRBJ2-2,NA,TRBV5-4,CASTEGPRANTGELFF,TGTGCCAGCACCGAGGGCCCCAGAGCGAACACCGGGGAGCTGTTTTTT
TRBJ1-4,TRBD1,TRBV6-5,CASSYSRQGGKLFF,TGTGCCAGCAGTTACTCGAGACAGGGTGGAAAACTGTTTTTT
TRBJ1-5,TRBD1,TRBV18,CASSRTGQGSNQPQHF,TGTGCCAGCTCACGGACAGGGCAAGGCAGCAATCAGCCCCAGCATTTT